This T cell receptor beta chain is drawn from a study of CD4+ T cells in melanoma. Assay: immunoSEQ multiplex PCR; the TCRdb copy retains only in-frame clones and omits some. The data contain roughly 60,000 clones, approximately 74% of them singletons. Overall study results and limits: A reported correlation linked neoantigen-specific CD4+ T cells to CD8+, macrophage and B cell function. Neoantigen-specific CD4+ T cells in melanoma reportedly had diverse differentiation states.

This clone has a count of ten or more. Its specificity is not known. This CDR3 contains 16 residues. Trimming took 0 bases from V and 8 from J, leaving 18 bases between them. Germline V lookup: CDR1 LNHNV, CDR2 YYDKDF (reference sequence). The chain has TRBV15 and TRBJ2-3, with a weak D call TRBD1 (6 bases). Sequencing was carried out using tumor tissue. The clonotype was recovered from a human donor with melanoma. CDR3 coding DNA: TGTGCCACCAGCAGAGACCGGGACACAAATCCTCGTACGCAGTATTTT. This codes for CATSRDRDTNPRTQYF.